This T cell receptor (beta chain) was obtained from a study of technical replicates of blood from several donors. From germline, CDR1 is SGHAT and CDR2 FQNNGV. The CDR3 runs to 15 residues. V lost 7 bases, J lost 0 bases, and 13 bases lay in between. TCRdb's copy holds only in-frame clones and misses some; the assay was immunoSEQ multiplex PCR. The table records around 100,000 clones, around 96% of them present only once. The rearrangement joins TRBV11-2 to TRBJ2-1; TRBD2 might be the D (7 bases). The specimen sequenced was T cells isolated from PBMCs. The source is a human donor in good health. The CDR3 nucleotides are TGTGCCAGCACTGGGCGGGGGCGCTCCTACAATGAGCAGTTCTTC. Protein product: CASTGRGRSYNEQFF.